The clone carrying this T cell receptor (beta chain) was found many times. Its antigen remains unknown. The V gene lost 5 bases and the J gene lost 2 bases, with 12 bases spanning the gap. Germline values: CDR1 DFQATT, CDR2 SNEGSKA (reference sequence). This CDR3 comprises 13 residues. The sample comes from a study of CD8 T cells in ankylosing spondylitis. Study conclusions and caveats: Within matched ankylosing spondylitis synovial fluid, disease-linked clones were reportedly significantly enriched.

TCRdb passed the 5' RACE reads through MiXCR, listing each CDR3 protein once. The sample contains a few hundred thousand distinct CDR3 sequences, 10% of which appear only once. The sequence was collected from a male donor with ankylosing spondylitis or in good health (not recorded which). The sequenced sample consisted of blood, either unsorted or a sorted T cell fraction (not recorded which). The V call is TRBV20-1, the J call TRBJ2-5; D may be TRBD2 (6 bases). DNA of the CDR3: TGCAGTGCTGGGGAGGACACACAAGAGACCCAGTACTTC. It codes for CSAGEDTQETQYF.